The 15 T cell receptor beta chains presented below share a single source sample, sequenced in a study of monozygotic twins with inflammatory bowel disease. TCRdb reprocessed the 5' RACE reads; each CDR3 protein has one entry and no DNA is given. This sample's clone table lists 170,000 or so distinct CDR3 sequences. Sequenced: blood. Receptors originate from a human donor with ulcerative colitis or Crohn's disease, or a healthy co-twin of an affected twin (not recorded which).

CDR3 sequence reads: CASSFIQGGGEQFF. The rearrangement uses TRBV7-3 and TRBJ2-1; the D gene TCRdb calls, TRBD1, cannot be checked with no DNA. Germline lookup yields CDR1 SGHTA and CDR2 FQGTGA. The CDR3 runs 14 residues. The variable domain in full, completed from reference TRBV7-3 and TRBJ2-1, reads GAGVSQTPSNKVTEKGKYVELRCDPISGHTALYWYRQSLGQGPEFLIYFQGTGAADDSGLPNDRFFAVRPEGSVSTLKIQRTERGDSAVYLCASSFIQGGGEQFFGPGTRLTVL.

The rearrangement uses TRBV6-1 and TRBJ1-3. This CDR3 has 14 amino acids. Germline CDR1 MNHNS, CDR2 SASEGT. CDR3 residues: CASSATSSGNTIYF.

The V and J genes are TRBV7-2 and TRBJ2-1; the D call of TRBD2 rests on TCRdb alone, since no DNA is present to check it. The CDR3 is 14 residues long. Germline CDR1 and CDR2: SGHTA and FQGNSA. This chain's CDR3 is CASSPSYAVNEQFF.

The V and J genes are TRBV5-1 and TRBJ1-4; TCRdb outputs TRBD1, but without DNA this stays unchecked. The CDR3 spans 14 residues. Germline CDR1 is SGHRS and CDR2 is YFSETQ. This CDR3 is CASSLAGRGEKLFF. Variable domain in full (rest from reference TRBV5-1 and TRBJ1-4): KAGVTQTPRYLIKTRGQQVTLSCSPISGHRSVSWYQQTPGQGLQFLFEYFSETQRNKGNFPGRFSGRQFSNSRSEMNVSTLELGDSALYLCASSLAGRGEKLFFGSGTQLSVL.

The chain uses TRBV28 and TRBJ1-3. Per the germline V gene, CDR1 is MDHEN and CDR2 is SYDVKM. CDR3 length equals 14 residues. This CDR3 is CASTPGLVGNTIYF.

The chain joins TRBV28 to TRBJ2-1; TCRdb selects TRBD2, and the lack of DNA leaves this call unchecked. CDR3 size: 17 residues. The germline gives CDR1 MDHEN, CDR2 SYDVKM. CDR3 in amino acids: CASSLPRLAGVSNEQFF.

The chain's CDR3 is CAWSPGYEQYF. The chain joins TRBV30 to TRBJ2-7; with no DNA, the TCRdb D assignment of TRBD1 cannot be verified. The CDR3 is 11 residues long. In germline, CDR1 is GTSNPN, CDR2 SVGIG (reference sequence).

The V call is TRBV5-1, the J call TRBJ2-7; no DNA is available, so the TRBD1 call from TCRdb remains unchecked. CDR1 and CDR2 from the germline V gene are SGHRS and YFSETQ. CDR3 length: 14 residues. The CDR3 reads CASSGGRMTYEQYF.

The rearrangement joins TRBV20-1 to TRBJ2-2; TCRdb outputs TRBD1, but without DNA this stays unchecked. The CDR3 runs 13 residues. In germline, CDR1 is DFQATT, CDR2 SNEGSKA (reference sequence). The CDR3: CSARATDTGELFF.

The V and J genes are TRBV6-5 and TRBJ2-7; no DNA is available, so the TRBD2 call from TCRdb remains unchecked. From germline, CDR1 is MNHEY and CDR2 SVGAGI. This CDR3 has 17 residues. Here the CDR3 reads CASSYPTSGRSSYEQYF.

The chain joins TRBV27 to TRBJ1-1. This CDR3 comprises 11 residues. Per germline, CDR1 MNHEY and CDR2 SMNVEV (reference sequence). Here the CDR3 reads CASLKNTEAFF.

The chain recombines TRBV5-6 with TRBJ1-4; TCRdb outputs TRBD1, but without DNA this stays unchecked. The V gene's germline CDR1 is SGHDT and CDR2 YYEEEE. The length of the CDR3 is 14 residues. The CDR3 spells CASSPPGRTEKLFF.

The gene calls are TRBV7-3 and TRBJ1-1; the D call from TCRdb, TRBD1, cannot be confirmed without DNA. The CDR3 has 13 amino acids. Germline CDR1 SGHTA, CDR2 FQGTGA. This chain's CDR3 is CASSFRQFTEAFF.

The chain joins TRBV5-1 to TRBJ2-5. The CDR3 length is 13 residues. Per germline, CDR1 SGHRS and CDR2 YFSETQ. The CDR3 sequence is CASSLVGAETQYF.

The CDR3 loop is CAIKVSGTGLNEQFF. This sequence joins TRBV10-3 and TRBJ2-1; TCRdb lists TRBD1, though no DNA is available to test this call. This CDR3 has 15 residues. The germline CDR1 and CDR2 sequences are ENHRY and SYGVKD.